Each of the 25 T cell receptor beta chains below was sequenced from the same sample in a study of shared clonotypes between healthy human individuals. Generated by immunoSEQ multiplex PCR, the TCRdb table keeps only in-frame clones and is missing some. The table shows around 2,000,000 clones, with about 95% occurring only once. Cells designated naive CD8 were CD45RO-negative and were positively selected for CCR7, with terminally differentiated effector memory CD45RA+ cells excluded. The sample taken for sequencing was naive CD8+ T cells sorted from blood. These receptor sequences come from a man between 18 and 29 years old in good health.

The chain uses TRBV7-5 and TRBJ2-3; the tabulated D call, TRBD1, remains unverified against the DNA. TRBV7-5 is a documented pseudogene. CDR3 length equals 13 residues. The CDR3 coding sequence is TGTGCCGGAAGCTTTGGGGCCACAGATACGCAGTATTTT. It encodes CAGSFGATDTQYF.

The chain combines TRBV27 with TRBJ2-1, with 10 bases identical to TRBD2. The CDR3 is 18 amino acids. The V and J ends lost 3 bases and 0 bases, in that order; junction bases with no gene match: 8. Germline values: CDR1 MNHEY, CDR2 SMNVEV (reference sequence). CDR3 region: CASSFSSGGIYSYNEQFF. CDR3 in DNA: TGTGCCAGCAGTTTTTCTAGCGGGGGTATCTACTCCTACAATGAGCAGTTCTTC.

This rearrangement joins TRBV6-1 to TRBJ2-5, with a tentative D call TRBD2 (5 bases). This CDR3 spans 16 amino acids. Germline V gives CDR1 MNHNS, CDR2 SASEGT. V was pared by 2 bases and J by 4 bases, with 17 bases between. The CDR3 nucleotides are TGTGCCAGCAGTGAAAGGAGGCGGACCAAGGGAGAGACCCAGTACTTC. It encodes CASSERRRTKGETQYF.

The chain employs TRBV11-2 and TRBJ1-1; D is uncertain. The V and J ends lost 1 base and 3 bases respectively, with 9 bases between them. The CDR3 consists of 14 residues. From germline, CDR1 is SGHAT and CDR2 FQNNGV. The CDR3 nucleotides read TGTGCCAGCAGCTTAGCCCCGCGGTACACTGAAGCTTTCTTT. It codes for CASSLAPRYTEAFF.

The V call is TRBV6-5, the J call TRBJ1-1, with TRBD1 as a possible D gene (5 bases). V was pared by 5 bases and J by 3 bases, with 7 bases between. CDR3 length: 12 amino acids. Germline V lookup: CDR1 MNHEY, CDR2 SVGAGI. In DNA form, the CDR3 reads TGTGCCAGCAGTGACAGCTACACTGAAGCTTTCTTT. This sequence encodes CASSDSYTEAFF.

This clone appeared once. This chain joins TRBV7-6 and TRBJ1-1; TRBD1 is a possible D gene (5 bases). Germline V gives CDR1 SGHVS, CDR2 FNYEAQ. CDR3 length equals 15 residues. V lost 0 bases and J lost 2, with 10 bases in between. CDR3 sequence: CASSLARDANTEAFF. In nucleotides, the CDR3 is TGTGCCAGCAGCTTAGCGCGGGACGCTAACACTGAAGCTTTCTTT.

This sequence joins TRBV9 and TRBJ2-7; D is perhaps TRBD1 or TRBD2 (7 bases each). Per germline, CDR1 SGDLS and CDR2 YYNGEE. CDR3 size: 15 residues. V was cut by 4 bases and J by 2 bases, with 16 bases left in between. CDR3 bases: TGTGCCAGCAGCCTCTCGGGGGGACAGACCTACGAGCAGTACTTC. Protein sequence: CASSLSGGQTYEQYF.

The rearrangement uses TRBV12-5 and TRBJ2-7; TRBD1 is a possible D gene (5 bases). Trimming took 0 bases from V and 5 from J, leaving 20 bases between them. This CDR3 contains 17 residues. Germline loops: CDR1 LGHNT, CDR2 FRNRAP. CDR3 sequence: CASGLVIPPGLVNEQYF. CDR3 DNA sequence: TGTGCTAGTGGTTTGGTAATTCCTCCAGGGTTAGTCAACGAGCAGTACTTC.

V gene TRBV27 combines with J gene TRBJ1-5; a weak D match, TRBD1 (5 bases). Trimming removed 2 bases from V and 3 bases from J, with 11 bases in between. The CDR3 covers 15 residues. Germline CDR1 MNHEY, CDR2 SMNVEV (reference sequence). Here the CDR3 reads CASSLRRGPNQPQHF. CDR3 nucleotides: TGTGCCAGCAGTTTAAGACGGGGCCCCAATCAGCCCCAGCATTTT.

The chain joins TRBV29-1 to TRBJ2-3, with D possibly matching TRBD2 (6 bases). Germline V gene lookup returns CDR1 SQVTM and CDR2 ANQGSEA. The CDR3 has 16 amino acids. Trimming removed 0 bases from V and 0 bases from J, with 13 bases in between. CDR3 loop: CSVEERGSLSTDTQYF. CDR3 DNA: TGCAGCGTTGAAGAGCGGGGTTCACTTAGCACAGATACGCAGTATTTT.

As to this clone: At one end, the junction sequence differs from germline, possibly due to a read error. CDR3 amino acids: CASSQEWGTGTGSNNEQFF. The CDR3 DNA follows: TGCGCCAGCAGCCAAGAATGGGGGACCGGGACAGGCTCCAACAATGAGCAGTTCTTC. V is TRBV4-1 and J is TRBJ2-1; 8 bases fit TRBD1. Germline CDR1 is MGHRA and CDR2 is YSYEKL. The CDR3 spans 19 residues.

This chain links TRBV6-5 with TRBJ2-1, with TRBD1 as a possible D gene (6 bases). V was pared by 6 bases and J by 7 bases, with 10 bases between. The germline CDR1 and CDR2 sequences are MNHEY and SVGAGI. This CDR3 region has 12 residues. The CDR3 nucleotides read TGTGCCAGCAGCAATACAGGGAATGAGCAGTTCTTC. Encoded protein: CASSNTGNEQFF.

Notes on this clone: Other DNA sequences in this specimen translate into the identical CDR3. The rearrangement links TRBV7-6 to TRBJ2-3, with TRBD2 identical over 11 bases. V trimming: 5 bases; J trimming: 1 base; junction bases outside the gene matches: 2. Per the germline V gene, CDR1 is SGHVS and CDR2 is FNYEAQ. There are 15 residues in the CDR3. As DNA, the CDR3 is TGTGCCAGCAGCCTGACTAGCGGGGGCACAGATACGCAGTATTTT. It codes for CASSLTSGGTDTQYF.

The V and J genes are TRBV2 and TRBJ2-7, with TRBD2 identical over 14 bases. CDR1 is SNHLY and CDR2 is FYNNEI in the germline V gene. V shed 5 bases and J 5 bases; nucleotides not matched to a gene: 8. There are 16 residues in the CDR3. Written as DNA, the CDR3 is TGTGCCAGCAGTTTGGGACTAGCGGGAGTTTTCGACGAGCAGTACTTC. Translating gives CASSLGLAGVFDEQYF.

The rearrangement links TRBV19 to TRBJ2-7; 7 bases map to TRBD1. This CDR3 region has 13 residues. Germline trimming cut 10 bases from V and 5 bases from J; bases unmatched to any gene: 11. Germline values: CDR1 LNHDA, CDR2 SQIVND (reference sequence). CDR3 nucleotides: TGTGCCACCAACGGGTTCGGGACAGACGAGCAGTACTTC. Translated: CATNGFGTDEQYF.

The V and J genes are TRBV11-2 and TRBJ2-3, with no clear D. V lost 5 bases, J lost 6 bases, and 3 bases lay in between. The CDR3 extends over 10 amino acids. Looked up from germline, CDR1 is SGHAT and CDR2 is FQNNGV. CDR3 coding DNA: TGTGCCAGCAGCCCTGATACGCAGTATTTT. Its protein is CASSPDTQYF.

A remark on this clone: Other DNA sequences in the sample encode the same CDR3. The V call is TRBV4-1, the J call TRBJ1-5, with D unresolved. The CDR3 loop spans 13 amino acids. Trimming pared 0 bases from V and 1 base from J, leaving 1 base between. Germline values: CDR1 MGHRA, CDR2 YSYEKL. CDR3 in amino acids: CASSQDSNQPQHF. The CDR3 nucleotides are TGCGCCAGCAGCCAAGACAGCAATCAGCCCCAGCATTTT.

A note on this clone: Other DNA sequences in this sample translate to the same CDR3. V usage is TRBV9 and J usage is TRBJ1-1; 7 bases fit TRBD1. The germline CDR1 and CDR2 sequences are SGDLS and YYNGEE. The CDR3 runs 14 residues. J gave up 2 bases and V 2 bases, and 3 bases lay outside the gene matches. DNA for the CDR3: TGTGCCAGCAGCGTTGGGGACAGTAACACTGAAGCTTTCTTT. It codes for CASSVGDSNTEAFF.

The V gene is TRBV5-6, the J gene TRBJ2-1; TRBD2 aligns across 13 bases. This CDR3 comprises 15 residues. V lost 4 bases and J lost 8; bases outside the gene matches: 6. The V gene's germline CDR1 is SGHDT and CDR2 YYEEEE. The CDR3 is CASSVTSGGADEQFF. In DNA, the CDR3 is TGTGCCAGCAGCGTTACTAGCGGGGGGGCGGATGAGCAGTTCTTC.

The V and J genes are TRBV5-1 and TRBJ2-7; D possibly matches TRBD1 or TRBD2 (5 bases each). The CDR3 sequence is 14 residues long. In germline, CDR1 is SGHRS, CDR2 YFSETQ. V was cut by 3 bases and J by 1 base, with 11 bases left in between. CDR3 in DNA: TGCGCCAGCAGCTCTAGGGGCGGGTCCTACGAGCAGTACTTC. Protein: CASSSRGGSYEQYF.

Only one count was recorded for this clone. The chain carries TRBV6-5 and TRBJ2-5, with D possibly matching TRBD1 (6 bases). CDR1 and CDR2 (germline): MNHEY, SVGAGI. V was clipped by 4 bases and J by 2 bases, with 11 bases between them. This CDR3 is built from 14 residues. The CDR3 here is CASSLWTAQETQYF. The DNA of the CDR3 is TGTGCCAGCAGTTTATGGACAGCACAAGAGACCCAGTACTTC.

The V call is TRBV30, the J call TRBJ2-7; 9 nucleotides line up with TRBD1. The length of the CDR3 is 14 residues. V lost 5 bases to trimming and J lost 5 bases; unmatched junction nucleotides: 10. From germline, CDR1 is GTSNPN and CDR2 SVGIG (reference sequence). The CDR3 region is CAWGQGQGFHEQYF. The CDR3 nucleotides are TGTGCCTGGGGCCAGGGACAGGGATTCCACGAGCAGTACTTC.

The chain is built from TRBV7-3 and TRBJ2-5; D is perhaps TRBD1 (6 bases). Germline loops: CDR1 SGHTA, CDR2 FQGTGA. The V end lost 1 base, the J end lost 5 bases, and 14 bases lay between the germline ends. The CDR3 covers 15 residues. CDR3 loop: CASSLRPTGMETQYF. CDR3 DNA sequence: TGTGCCAGCAGCTTAAGGCCAACAGGGATGGAGACCCAGTACTTC.

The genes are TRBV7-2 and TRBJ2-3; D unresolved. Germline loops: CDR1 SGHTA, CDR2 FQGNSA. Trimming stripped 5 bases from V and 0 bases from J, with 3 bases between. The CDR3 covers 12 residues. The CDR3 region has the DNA TGTGCCAGCAGCGCTAGCACAGATACGCAGTATTTT. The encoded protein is CASSASTDTQYF.

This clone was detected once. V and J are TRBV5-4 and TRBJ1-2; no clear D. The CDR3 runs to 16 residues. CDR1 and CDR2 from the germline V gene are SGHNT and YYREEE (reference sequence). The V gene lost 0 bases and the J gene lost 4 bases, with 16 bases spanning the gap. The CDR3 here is CASSLASTAKTYGYTF. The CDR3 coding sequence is TGTGCCAGCAGCTTGGCCAGCACAGCCAAGACCTATGGCTACACCTTC.